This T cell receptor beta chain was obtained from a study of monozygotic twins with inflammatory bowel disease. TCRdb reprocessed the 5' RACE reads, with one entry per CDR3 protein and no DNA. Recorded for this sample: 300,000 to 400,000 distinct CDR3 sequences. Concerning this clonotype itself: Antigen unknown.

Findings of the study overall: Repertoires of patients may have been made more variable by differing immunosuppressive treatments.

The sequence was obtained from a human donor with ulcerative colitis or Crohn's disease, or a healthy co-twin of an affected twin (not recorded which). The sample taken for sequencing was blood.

The CDR3 loop reads CASSQEREGYNEQFF. The chain is built from TRBV4-1 and TRBJ2-1; the D call from TCRdb, TRBD2, cannot be confirmed without DNA. The length of the CDR3 is 15 residues. Germline CDR1 MGHRA, CDR2 YSYEKL.